This T cell receptor (beta chain) was documented in a study of early T cells in non-severe SARS-CoV-2 infection. For the study at large: Sequenced material consisted of bulk RNA (from unsorted whole blood), and chains were unpaired.

The CDR3 is 14 amino acids. Germline-derived CDR1 and CDR2 are SGHAT and FQNNGV. Trimming stripped 2 bases from V and 0 bases from J, with 8 bases between. As regards this clonotype: Its antigen is still unknown.

Points from the study as a whole: VDJdb matches were skewed toward anti-spike CD8 T cell responses.

Individual cDNA molecules were tagged with unique molecular identifiers, the study reported. TCRdb re-called the 5' RACE reads with MiXCR, one entry per CDR3 protein. The table shows 64,000 or so distinct CDR3 sequences, with 13% occurring only once. The V call is TRBV11-2, the J call TRBJ2-7, with D uncertain. The TCR originated in an adult who was a healthcare worker with PCR-confirmed SARS-CoV-2 infection or an uninfected control (not recorded which). Sequencing used whole blood. The CDR3 is CASSLSGPSYEQYF. DNA for the CDR3: TGTGCCAGCAGCTTATCTGGGCCCTCCTACGAGCAGTACTTC.